These 30 T cell receptor beta chains were all obtained from the same sample, sequenced in a study of T cells expressing NK-cell markers. TCRdb reprocessed the 5' RACE reads, with one entry per CDR3 protein and no DNA. Found here are 400,000 to 450,000 distinct CDR3 sequences; the top ten clones hold 7.3%. The source material was blood T cells: a sorted CD56 or NKG2C T cell subset, CD4+ or CD8+ T cells, or bulk PBMC T cells (not recorded which). Receptor source: a woman aged 18-70 years in good health.

The chain carries TRBV7-2 and TRBJ2-1. Looked up from germline, CDR1 is SGHTA and CDR2 is FQGNSA. The CDR3 is made up of 13 amino acids. The CDR3 loop is CASSLAPRNEQFF.

This chain links TRBV4-3 with TRBJ2-5; the TCRdb call, TRBD1, lacks DNA for checking. The CDR3 totals 18 residues. CDR1 and CDR2 from the germline V gene are LGHNA and YSLEER. The CDR3 is CASSQDSPETGDFETQYF.

V usage is TRBV20-1 and J usage is TRBJ2-1; without DNA, the TCRdb call of TRBD1 cannot be checked. CDR3 length equals 13 residues. Germline loops: CDR1 DFQATT, CDR2 SNEGSKA (reference sequence). This chain's CDR3 is CSADRGRYNEQFF.

This chain links TRBV5-1 with TRBJ2-6. The CDR3 is 14 residues long. Germline V lookup: CDR1 SGHRS, CDR2 YFSETQ. The CDR3 here is CASSLVYGANVLTF.

The chain links TRBV4-3 to TRBJ1-5. The CDR3 has 14 amino acids. Per the germline V gene, CDR1 is LGHNA and CDR2 is YSLEER. CDR3 sequence reads: CASSQDRNYQPQHF.

The genes are TRBV6-1 and TRBJ1-6; TCRdb picks TRBD1, but there is no DNA to check that call. The CDR3 length is 15 residues. CDR1 is MNHNS, CDR2 SASEGT, per germline. This CDR3 reads CASSASTGGNSPLHF.

V usage is TRBV15 and J usage is TRBJ2-7. Per germline, CDR1 LNHNV and CDR2 YYDKDF (reference sequence). The CDR3 has 14 amino acids. CDR3 amino acids: CATSSSPGPYEQYF.

The chain has TRBV4-3 and TRBJ2-2; TCRdb's D gene call, TRBD2, goes unchecked for lack of DNA. CDR3 length equals 15 residues. CDR1 is LGHNA, CDR2 YSLEER, per germline. This chain's CDR3 is CASSRSGGATGELFF.

The chain uses TRBV20-1 and TRBJ2-7; TCRdb gives TRBD2 as the D gene, but with no DNA this cannot be confirmed. The germline V gene has CDR1 DFQATT and CDR2 SNEGSKA (reference sequence). The CDR3 has 12 residues. CDR3 amino acids: CRAGTTVYEQCF.

The chain is built from TRBV20-1 and TRBJ1-3. CDR1 is DFQATT and CDR2 is SNEGSKA in the germline V gene (reference sequence). The CDR3 extends over 16 amino acids. The CDR3 is CSAASGRLLSGNTIYF.

The CDR3 protein is CASSPPGRNSYEQYF. J is TRBJ2-7 and V is TRBV18. Germline V gene sequence: CDR1 KGHSH, CDR2 LQKENI. The CDR3 sequence is 15 residues long.

The chain uses TRBV29-1 and TRBJ2-2; the TCRdb D gene call, TRBD2, has no DNA to confirm it. Germline V gene sequence: CDR1 SQVTM, CDR2 ANQGSEA. This CDR3 contains 16 residues. The CDR3 here is CSVEEEASINTGELFF.

This rearrangement joins TRBV15 to TRBJ2-2; TCRdb lists TRBD1, though no DNA is available to test this call. The CDR3 is 17 residues long. Germline CDR1 reads LNHNV; CDR2 reads YYDKDF (reference sequence). Here the CDR3 reads CATSRDLFKGGAGELFF.

The CDR3 protein is CSVVRQGNEQYF. The chain couples TRBV29-1 to TRBJ2-7; the TCRdb D gene call, TRBD1, has no DNA to confirm it. This CDR3 comprises 12 residues. Germline V gene data show CDR1 as SQVTM and CDR2 as ANQGSEA.

The V call is TRBV7-3, the J call TRBJ2-7. This CDR3 is 13 amino acids long. The V gene's germline CDR1 is SGHTA and CDR2 FQGTGA. CDR3 amino acids: CASSPDGIYEQYF.

The CDR3 here is CASSLERETYNEQFF. This chain links TRBV5-4 with TRBJ2-1. Per germline, CDR1 SGHNT and CDR2 YYREEE (reference sequence). The CDR3 has 15 amino acids.

The chain recombines TRBV6-1 with TRBJ1-3; the TCRdb call, TRBD1, lacks DNA for checking. Per the germline V gene, CDR1 is MNHNS and CDR2 is SASEGT. CDR3 length: 15 residues. CDR3 residues: CASSRYRDRGNTIYF.

The CDR3 sequence: CASSRGDYEQYF. J is TRBJ2-7 and V is TRBV12-3 or TRBV12-4; TCRdb designates TRBD1, a call that cannot be tested without DNA. CDR3 length equals 12 residues.

This chain links TRBV4-3 with TRBJ2-3; lacking DNA, the TRBD1 call made by TCRdb goes unchecked. The CDR3 is made up of 14 amino acids. Germline V gives CDR1 LGHNA, CDR2 YSLEER. CDR3 protein: CASSLDRAQDTQYF.

The CDR3 here is CASSIARESYEQYF. V gene TRBV19 combines with J gene TRBJ2-7. CDR1 is LNHDA and CDR2 is SQIVND in the germline V gene (reference sequence). The CDR3 contains 14 residues.

The genes are TRBV5-1 and TRBJ2-2. CDR3 length: 14 amino acids. Germline V gene data show CDR1 as SGHRS and CDR2 as YFSETQ. Here the CDR3 reads CASSLATTAGELFF.

This rearrangement joins TRBV4-3 to TRBJ1-1. CDR1 LGHNA and CDR2 YSLEER come from the germline V gene. CDR3 length: 12 amino acids. CDR3 in amino acids: CAPKGNRTEAFF.

V is TRBV10-3 and J is TRBJ2-1; TCRdb names TRBD2, which stays unverified in the absence of DNA. The CDR3 spans 14 residues. The V gene's germline CDR1 is ENHRY and CDR2 SYGVKD. The CDR3 sequence is CAISSGGSYNEQFF.

The chain recombines TRBV6-1 with TRBJ2-1; TCRdb's assignment of TRBD1 cannot be checked, as there is no DNA. The germline CDR1 and CDR2 sequences are MNHNS and SASEGT. CDR3 size: 15 residues. The CDR3 here is CASSPVGQGEVEQFF.

The rearrangement links TRBV5-1 to TRBJ2-5. The germline V gene encodes CDR1 SGHRS and CDR2 YFSETQ. This CDR3 is built from 14 residues. This chain's CDR3 is CASSLRSPQETQYF.

This sequence joins TRBV2 and TRBJ2-5; the D gene TCRdb calls, TRBD2, cannot be checked with no DNA. Germline-derived CDR1 and CDR2 are SNHLY and FYNNEI. The CDR3 has 17 residues. The CDR3 reads CASSESTSGRARETQYF. The variable domain in full, completed from reference TRBV2 and TRBJ2-5, reads EPEVTQTPSHQVTQMGQEVILRCVPISNHLYFYWYRQILGQKVEFLVSFYNNEISEKSEIFDDQFSVERPDGSNFTLKIRSTKLEDSAMYFCASSESTSGRARETQYFGPGTRLLVL.

V and J are TRBV9 and TRBJ2-5. The CDR3 runs to 14 residues. The germline V gene has CDR1 SGDLS and CDR2 YYNGEE. The CDR3 region is CASSRRGLQETQYF. Drawing the rest from reference TRBV9 and TRBJ2-5, the complete variable domain is DSGVTQTPKHLITATGQRVTLRCSPRSGDLSVYWYQQSLDQGLQFLIQYYNGEERAKGNILERFSAQQFPDLHSELNLSSLELGDSALYFCASSRRGLQETQYFGPGTRLLVL.

V is TRBV29-1 and J is TRBJ2-7; TCRdb calls TRBD1, which cannot be checked without DNA. The CDR3 length is 11 residues. Germline lookup yields CDR1 SQVTM and CDR2 ANQGSEA. The CDR3 loop reads CSVSRPDEQYF.

The V gene is TRBV11-3, the J gene TRBJ2-2. From germline, CDR1 is SGHNT and CDR2 YENEEA. This CDR3 contains 13 residues. The CDR3 is CASSSPRAGELFF.

CDR3 amino acids: CASSYQSGNSYEQYF. The chain employs TRBV6-5 and TRBJ2-7. The CDR3 length is 15 residues. Germline V gives CDR1 MNHEY, CDR2 SVGAGI.